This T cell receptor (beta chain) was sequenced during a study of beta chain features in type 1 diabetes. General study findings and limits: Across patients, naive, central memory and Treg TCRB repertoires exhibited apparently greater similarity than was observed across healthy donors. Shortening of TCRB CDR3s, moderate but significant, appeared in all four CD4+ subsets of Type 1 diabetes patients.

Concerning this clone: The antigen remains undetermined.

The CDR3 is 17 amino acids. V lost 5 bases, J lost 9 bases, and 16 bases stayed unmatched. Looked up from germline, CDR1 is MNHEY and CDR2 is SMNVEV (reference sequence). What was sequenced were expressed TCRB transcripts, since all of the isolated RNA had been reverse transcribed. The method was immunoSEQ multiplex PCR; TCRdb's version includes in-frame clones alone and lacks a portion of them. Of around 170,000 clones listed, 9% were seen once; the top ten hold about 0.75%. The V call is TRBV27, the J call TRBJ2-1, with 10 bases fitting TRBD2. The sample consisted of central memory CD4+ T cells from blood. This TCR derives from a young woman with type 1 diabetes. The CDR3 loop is CASSELAGVSLPLEQFF. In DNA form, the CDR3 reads TGTGCCAGCAGTGAGCTAGCGGGAGTGAGCCTCCCCCTTGAGCAGTTCTTC.